The rows below give T cell receptor beta chains drawn from one sample of a study of blood T cell repertoires in COVID-19. The repertoire was sequenced with immunoSEQ multiplex PCR; TCRdb's copy has only in-frame clones and lacks some. The sample yields 390,000 or so clones, just over 85% seen once. Sequencing input: peripheral blood. The source of these receptors is a woman in her 30s with active or convalescent COVID-19. Each CDR3 is given with its conserved first and last residue. D genes are given only for firm matches. Clone size is stated in some rows and not others, as once, few, many or a class when expanded.

>.|TRBJ1-2|.|TRBV5-1
CASSSRERTTNYGYTF
TGCGCCAGCAGCTCACGTGAGAGGACAACCAACTATGGCTACACCTTC
>TRBD1|TRBJ1-2|.|TRBV19
CASSIAGGSNGYTF
TGTGCCAGTAGTATCGCAGGGGGGTCAAATGGCTACACCTTC
>.|TRBJ1-6|.|TRBV4-1
CASSPIVDSNSPLHF
TGCGCCAGCAGCCCCATCGTTGACTCAAATTCACCCCTCCACTTT
>TRBD2|TRBJ2-1|.|TRBV19
CASSIVSGGPGYNEQFF
TGTGCCAGTAGTATAGTCTCGGGAGGGCCGGGGTACAATGAGCAGTTCTTC
>TRBD1|TRBJ1-1|.|TRBV7-8
CASSSQGALTEAFF
TGTGCCAGCAGCTCGCAGGGGGCGCTAACTGAAGCTTTCTTT
>TRBD2|TRBJ2-1|once|TRBV27
CASRPGGPSYNEQFF
TGTGCCAGCAGACCGGGGGGGCCCTCCTACAATGAGCAGTTCTTC
>.|TRBJ1-2|.|TRBV7-9
CASSLGKVRGETNYGYTF
TGTGCCAGCAGCTTAGGGAAGGTTAGAGGAGAGACTAACTATGGCTACACCTTC
>TRBD1|TRBJ1-1|.|TRBV3-1/TRBV3-2
CASSPGTGVPAFF
TGTGCCAGCAGCCCGGGGACAGGGGTGCCAGCTTTCTTT
>TRBD2|TRBJ2-7|.|TRBV3-1/TRBV3-2
CASSQATSGPSGYEQYF
TGTGCCAGCAGCCAAGCTACTAGCGGTCCCTCTGGCTACGAGCAGTACTTC
>TRBD1|TRBJ2-3|.|TRBV19
CASSTTGASTDTQYF
TGTGCCAGTAGCACCACAGGGGCTAGCACAGATACGCAGTATTTT
>.|TRBJ2-1|.|TRBV3-1/TRBV3-2
CASTRGAGYNEQFF
TGTGCCAGCACTCGGGGGGCCGGTTACAATGAGCAGTTCTTC
>.|TRBJ2-7|.|TRBV7-8
CASSERGGDSYEQYF
TGTGCCAGCAGTGAACGAGGGGGGGACTCCTACGAGCAGTACTTC
>.|TRBJ1-1|.|TRBV30
CAWVDATGRANTEAFF
TGTGCCTGGGTGGACGCCACAGGGCGGGCGAACACTGAAGCTTTCTTT
>.|TRBJ1-1|few|TRBV19
CASTPGDRRPEAFF
TGTGCCAGTACCCCAGGAGACAGGAGACCTGAAGCTTTCTTT
>TRBD2|TRBJ2-2|.|TRBV27
CASSALGGGPPGELFF
TGTGCCAGCAGTGCCCTGGGGGGAGGGCCTCCCGGGGAGCTGTTTTTT
>TRBD1|TRBJ1-1|.|TRBV18
CASSPGDRGIGAFF
TGTGCCAGCTCACCTGGGGACAGGGGGATTGGAGCTTTCTTT
>TRBD1|TRBJ2-7|.|TRBV6-1
CASSERGTGAYEQYF
TGTGCCAGCAGTGAACGGGGGACAGGGGCTTACGAGCAGTACTTC